These T cell receptor beta chains were read from a single sample in a study of Ad26.COV2.S vaccination and SARS-CoV-2 variants. The data were produced by immunoSEQ multiplex PCR, yet TCRdb's version contains in-frame clones alone and is incomplete. Here the sample spans around 100,000 clones, about three quarters being singletons. The material sequenced was peripheral blood, taken after recovery from COVID-19. The receptors were sampled from a human donor who had recovered from COVID-19. CDR3s include the opening cysteine and the closing phenylalanine or tryptophan. Each record gives: D gene, J gene, V gene, CDR3 protein. A D gene is named only where the DNA matches it firmly.

d_gene: .
j_gene: TRBJ1-1
v_gene: TRBV5-1
CDR3aa: CASSLGPTTTKF

d_gene: TRBD2
j_gene: TRBJ2-7
v_gene: TRBV5-1
CDR3aa: CASRFGGGASEQYF

d_gene: TRBD1
j_gene: TRBJ1-3
v_gene: TRBV6-4
CDR3aa: CASSHWTGGGGNTIYF

d_gene: TRBD1
j_gene: TRBJ2-2
v_gene: TRBV6-5
CDR3aa: CASSSRTGGDTGELFF

d_gene: .
j_gene: TRBJ2-5
v_gene: TRBV5-1
CDR3aa: CASSLAPTGSDQETQYF

d_gene: .
j_gene: TRBJ2-1
v_gene: TRBV20-1
CDR3aa: CSASVWGPPGEQFF

d_gene: .
j_gene: TRBJ2-5
v_gene: TRBV7-9
CDR3aa: CASSLDAKLETQYF

d_gene: .
j_gene: TRBJ2-5
v_gene: TRBV5-1
CDR3aa: CASSPRVGGFRETQYF

d_gene: .
j_gene: TRBJ2-1
v_gene: TRBV30
CDR3aa: CAWSVLGGRFF

d_gene: .
j_gene: TRBJ1-1
v_gene: TRBV5-4
CDR3aa: CASSTNLGQPNTEAFF

d_gene: .
j_gene: TRBJ2-7
v_gene: TRBV3-1/TRBV3-2
CDR3aa: CASSQGGLSYEQYF

d_gene: .
j_gene: TRBJ2-2
v_gene: TRBV5-6
CDR3aa: CASSSGRPGELFF

d_gene: .
j_gene: TRBJ2-5
v_gene: TRBV6-1
CDR3aa: CASSEDSGLGETQYF

d_gene: .
j_gene: TRBJ1-1
v_gene: TRBV11-2
CDR3aa: CASSFQGNTEAFF

d_gene: .
j_gene: TRBJ2-2
v_gene: TRBV7-9
CDR3aa: CASRPDRLTDTGELFF

d_gene: .
j_gene: TRBJ2-2
v_gene: TRBV27
CDR3aa: CASRLGRANTGELFF

d_gene: .
j_gene: TRBJ1-5
v_gene: TRBV30
CDR3aa: CAWSLDLSNQPQHF

d_gene: TRBD1
j_gene: TRBJ1-2
v_gene: TRBV28
CDR3aa: CASSASRHRDRVSSYTF

d_gene: .
j_gene: TRBJ2-7
v_gene: TRBV7-4
CDR3aa: CASSLAGVSYEQYF

d_gene: TRBD1
j_gene: TRBJ1-3
v_gene: TRBV5-1
CDR3aa: CASSPGTVSGNTIYF

d_gene: .
j_gene: TRBJ1-2
v_gene: TRBV19
CDR3aa: CASSIGGPLNYGYTF

d_gene: TRBD2
j_gene: TRBJ2-5
v_gene: TRBV6-5
CDR3aa: CASSYGTSWETQYF

d_gene: .
j_gene: TRBJ2-6
v_gene: TRBV3-1/TRBV3-2
CDR3aa: CASSLLGGANVLTF

d_gene: TRBD1
j_gene: TRBJ1-1
v_gene: TRBV7-2
CDR3aa: CASSTTGGRTEAFF

d_gene: .
j_gene: TRBJ2-1
v_gene: TRBV24-1
CDR3aa: CATSDYKDSSYNEQFF

d_gene: .
j_gene: TRBJ2-5
v_gene: TRBV7-9
CDR3aa: CASSLMGKETQYF

d_gene: TRBD1
j_gene: TRBJ2-6
v_gene: TRBV9
CDR3aa: CASTRGTGQRFSGANVLTF

d_gene: .
j_gene: TRBJ2-3
v_gene: TRBV5-5
CDR3aa: CASSPGHLGSDTQYF

d_gene: .
j_gene: TRBJ2-5
v_gene: TRBV6-5
CDR3aa: CASSLSSETQYF

d_gene: .
j_gene: TRBJ1-2
v_gene: TRBV10-2
CDR3aa: CASSDRDAGNYGYTF

d_gene: .
j_gene: TRBJ2-1
v_gene: TRBV7-2
CDR3aa: CASSLAGFAYNEQFF

d_gene: .
j_gene: TRBJ1-2
v_gene: TRBV30
CDR3aa: CAWSSREPYGYTF

d_gene: .
j_gene: TRBJ2-5
v_gene: TRBV7-6
CDR3aa: CASSSGPVQETQYF

d_gene: .
j_gene: TRBJ1-2
v_gene: TRBV11-2
CDR3aa: CASSPSINYGYTF

d_gene: .
j_gene: TRBJ1-3
v_gene: TRBV7-9
CDR3aa: CASSLVGGLETSIYF

d_gene: TRBD1
j_gene: TRBJ2-1
v_gene: TRBV6-5
CDR3aa: CASRGIRQGRSEQFF

d_gene: TRBD1
j_gene: TRBJ2-2
v_gene: TRBV5-1
CDR3aa: CASSSLSGQGASTGELFF

d_gene: .
j_gene: TRBJ2-3
v_gene: TRBV7-2
CDR3aa: CASSLDQGGDTQYF

d_gene: .
j_gene: TRBJ2-7
v_gene: TRBV30
CDR3aa: CAWSLTTRSTSYEQYF

d_gene: .
j_gene: TRBJ1-1
v_gene: TRBV4-1
CDR3aa: CASSQDGRALINTEAFF

d_gene: TRBD1
j_gene: TRBJ1-4
v_gene: TRBV27
CDR3aa: CASSSSQTGVWEKLFF

d_gene: .
j_gene: TRBJ1-2
v_gene: TRBV7-9
CDR3aa: CASSLDAGGYTF

d_gene: .
j_gene: TRBJ1-1
v_gene: TRBV9
CDR3aa: CASSVGGQTEAFF

d_gene: TRBD1
j_gene: TRBJ1-1
v_gene: TRBV6-5
CDR3aa: CATHRGNTEAFF

d_gene: .
j_gene: TRBJ1-5
v_gene: TRBV12-2
CDR3aa: CASRLVVGDQPQHF

d_gene: .
j_gene: TRBJ1-5
v_gene: TRBV24-1
CDR3aa: CATSERLGPQHF

d_gene: TRBD2
j_gene: TRBJ2-5
v_gene: TRBV7-9
CDR3aa: CASSLVASGGAQYF